This TCR beta chain appears in the sequencing data of a study of blood T cell repertoires in COVID-19. Study context: Material from acute and convalescent COVID-19 was sourced from the United States, Italy and Spain. PBMCs, B-cell-depleted T cells, or T cells were the source of the cDNA or gDNA that made up the material.

TCRdb's table, derived via immunoSEQ multiplex PCR, lists solely in-frame clones and lacks some. The table includes approximately 46,000 clones, roughly 82% detected once. V lost 5 bases, J lost 2 bases, and 13 bases lay in between. The CDR3 contains 15 residues. The germline CDR1 and CDR2 sequences are MDHEN and SYDVKM. The specimen sequenced was peripheral blood. This TCR derives from a woman in her sixties or seventies with acute or convalescent COVID-19. The rearrangement links TRBV28 to TRBJ1-3; weak D call: TRBD1 (5 bases). CDR3 sequence reads: CASSAPTGAGNTIYF. The CDR3 DNA reads as TGTGCCAGCAGTGCCCCTACAGGTGCTGGAAACACCATATATTTT.